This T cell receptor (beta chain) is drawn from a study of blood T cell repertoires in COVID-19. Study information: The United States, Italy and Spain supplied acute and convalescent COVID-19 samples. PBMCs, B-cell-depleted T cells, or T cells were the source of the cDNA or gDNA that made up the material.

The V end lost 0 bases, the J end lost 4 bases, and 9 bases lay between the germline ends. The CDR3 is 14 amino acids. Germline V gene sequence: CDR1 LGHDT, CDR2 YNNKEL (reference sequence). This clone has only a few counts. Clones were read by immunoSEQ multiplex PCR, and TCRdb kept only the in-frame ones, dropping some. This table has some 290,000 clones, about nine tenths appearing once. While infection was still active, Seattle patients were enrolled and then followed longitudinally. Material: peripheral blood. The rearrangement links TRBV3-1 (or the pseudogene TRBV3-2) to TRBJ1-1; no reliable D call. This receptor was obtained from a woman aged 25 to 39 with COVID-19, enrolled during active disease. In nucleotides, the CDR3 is TGTGCCAGCAGCCAAGATGGAGGGATCACTGAAGCTTTCTTT. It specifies CASSQDGGITEAFF.